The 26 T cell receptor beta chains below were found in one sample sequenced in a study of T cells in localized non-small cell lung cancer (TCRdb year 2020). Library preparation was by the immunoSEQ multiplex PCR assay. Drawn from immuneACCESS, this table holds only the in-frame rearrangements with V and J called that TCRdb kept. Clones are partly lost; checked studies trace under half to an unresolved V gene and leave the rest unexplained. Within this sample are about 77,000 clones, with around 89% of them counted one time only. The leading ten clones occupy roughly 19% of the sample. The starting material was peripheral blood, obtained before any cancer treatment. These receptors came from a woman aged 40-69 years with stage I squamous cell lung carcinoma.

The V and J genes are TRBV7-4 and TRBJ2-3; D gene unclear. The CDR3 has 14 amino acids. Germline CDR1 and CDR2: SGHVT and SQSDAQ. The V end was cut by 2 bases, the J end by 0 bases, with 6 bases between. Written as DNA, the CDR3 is TGTGCCAGCAGCTTAACTGCCAGCACAGATACGCAGTATTTT. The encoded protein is CASSLTASTDTQYF.

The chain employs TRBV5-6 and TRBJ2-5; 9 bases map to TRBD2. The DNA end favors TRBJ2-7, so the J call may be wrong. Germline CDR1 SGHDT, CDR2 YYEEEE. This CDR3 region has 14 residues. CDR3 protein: CASTRAGGGYEQYF. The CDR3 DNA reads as TGTGCCAGCACCCGAGCGGGGGGCGGCTACGAGCAGTACTTC.

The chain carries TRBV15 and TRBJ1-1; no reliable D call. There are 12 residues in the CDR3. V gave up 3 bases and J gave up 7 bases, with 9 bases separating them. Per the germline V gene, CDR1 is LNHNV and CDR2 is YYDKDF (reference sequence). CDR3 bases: TGTGCCACCAGCAGTGGAAGGGATGAAGCTTTCTTT. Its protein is CATSSGRDEAFF.

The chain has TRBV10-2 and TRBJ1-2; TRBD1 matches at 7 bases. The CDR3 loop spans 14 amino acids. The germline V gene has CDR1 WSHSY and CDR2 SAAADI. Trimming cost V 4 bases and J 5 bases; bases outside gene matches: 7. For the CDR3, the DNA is TGCGCCAGCAGTGGACAGGGACAACGGTATGGCTACACCTTC. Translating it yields CASSGQGQRYGYTF.

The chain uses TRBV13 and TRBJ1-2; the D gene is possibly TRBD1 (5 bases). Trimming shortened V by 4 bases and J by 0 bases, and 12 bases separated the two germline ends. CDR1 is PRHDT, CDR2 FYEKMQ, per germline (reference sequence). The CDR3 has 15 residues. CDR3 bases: TGTGCCAGCAGCTCACAGGTTGGATCTAACTATGGCTACACCTTC. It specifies CASSSQVGSNYGYTF.

The chain's CDR3 is CASSLEAVNTEAFF. The CDR3 coding sequence is TGTGCCAGCAGCTTAGAAGCGGTGAACACTGAAGCTTTCTTT. The chain employs TRBV7-9 and TRBJ1-1; D is undetermined. The V end lost 1 base, the J end lost 0 bases, and 6 bases lay between the germline ends. There are 14 residues in the CDR3. Germline V CDR1 and CDR2: SEHNR, FQNEAQ (reference sequence).

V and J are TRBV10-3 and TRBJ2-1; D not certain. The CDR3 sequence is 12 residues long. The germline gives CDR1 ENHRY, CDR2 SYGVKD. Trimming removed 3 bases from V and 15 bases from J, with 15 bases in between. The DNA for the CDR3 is TGTGCCATCAGTGACGGTGGATCTCGGTGGTTCTTC. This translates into CAISDGGSRWFF.

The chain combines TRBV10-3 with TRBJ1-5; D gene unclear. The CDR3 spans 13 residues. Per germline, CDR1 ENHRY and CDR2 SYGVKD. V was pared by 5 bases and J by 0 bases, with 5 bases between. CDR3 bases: TGTGCCATCAGTAAGGATAGCAATCAGCCCCAGCATTTT. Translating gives CAISKDSNQPQHF.

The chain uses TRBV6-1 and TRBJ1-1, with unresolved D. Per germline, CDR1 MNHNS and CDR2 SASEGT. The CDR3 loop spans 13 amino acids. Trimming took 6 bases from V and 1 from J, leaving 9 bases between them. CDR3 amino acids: CASRLTQNTEAFF. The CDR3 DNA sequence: TGTGCCAGCAGGCTCACACAGAACACTGAAGCTTTCTTT.

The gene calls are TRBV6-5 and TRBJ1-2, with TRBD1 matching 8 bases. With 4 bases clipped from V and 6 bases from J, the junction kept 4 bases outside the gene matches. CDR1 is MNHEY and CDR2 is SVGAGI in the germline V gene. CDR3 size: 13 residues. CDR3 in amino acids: CASSWTGKNGYTF. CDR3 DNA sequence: TGTGCCAGCAGTTGGACAGGGAAGAATGGCTACACCTTC.

The CDR3 loop is CASSLIGQGNQPQHF. In DNA, the CDR3 is TGTGCCAGCAGCTTGATTGGACAGGGCAATCAGCCCCAGCATTTT. The genes are TRBV5-6 and TRBJ1-5, with 7 bases lining up with TRBD1. The CDR3 is made up of 15 amino acids. Per the germline V gene, CDR1 is SGHDT and CDR2 is YYEEEE. V lost 1 base to trimming and J lost 2 bases; unmatched junction nucleotides: 3.

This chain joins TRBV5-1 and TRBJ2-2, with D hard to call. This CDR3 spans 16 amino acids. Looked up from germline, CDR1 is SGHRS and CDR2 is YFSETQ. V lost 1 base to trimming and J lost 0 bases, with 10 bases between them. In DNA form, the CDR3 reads TGCGCCAGCAGCTTGCGAGTAGCAGCGAACACCGGGGAGCTGTTTTTT. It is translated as CASSLRVAANTGELFF.

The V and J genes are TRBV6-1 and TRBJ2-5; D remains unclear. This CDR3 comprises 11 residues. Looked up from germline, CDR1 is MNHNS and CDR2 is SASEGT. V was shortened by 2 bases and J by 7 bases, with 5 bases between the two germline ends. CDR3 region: CASSERATQYF. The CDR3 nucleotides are TGTGCCAGCAGTGAACGAGCGACCCAGTACTTC.

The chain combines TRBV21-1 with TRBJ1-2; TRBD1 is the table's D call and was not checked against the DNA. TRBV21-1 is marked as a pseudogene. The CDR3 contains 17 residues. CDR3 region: CASSKKGQGAPSYGYTF. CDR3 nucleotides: TGTGCCAGCAGCAAAAAGGGACAGGGGGCCCCCTCCTATGGCTACACCTTC.

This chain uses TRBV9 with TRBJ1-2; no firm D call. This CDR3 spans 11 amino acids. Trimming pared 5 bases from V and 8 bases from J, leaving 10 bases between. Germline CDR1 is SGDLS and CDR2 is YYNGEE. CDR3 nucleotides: TGTGCCAGCAGTTACAGTGGGGGCTACACCTTC. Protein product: CASSYSGGYTF.

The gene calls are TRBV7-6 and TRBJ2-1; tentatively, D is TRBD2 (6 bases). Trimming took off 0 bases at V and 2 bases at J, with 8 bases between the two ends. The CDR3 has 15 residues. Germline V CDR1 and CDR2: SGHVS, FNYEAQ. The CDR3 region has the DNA TGTGCCAGCAGCTTAGCGGCGGGGACCTACAATGAGCAGTTCTTC. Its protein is CASSLAAGTYNEQFF.

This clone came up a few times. CDR3 sequence: CASSVGAMNTEAFF. The CDR3 DNA is TGTGCCAGCAGCGTAGGAGCTATGAACACTGAAGCTTTCTTT. V gene TRBV9 combines with J gene TRBJ1-1; D gene unclear. Trimming shortened V by 0 bases and J by 0 bases, and 6 bases separated the two germline ends. In germline, CDR1 is SGDLS, CDR2 YYNGEE. The CDR3 covers 14 residues.

This CDR3 reads CASSTYREHEQYF. Here the CDR3 DNA reads TGTGCCAGCAGTACATACAGGGAACACGAGCAGTACTTC. The chain links TRBV6-5 to TRBJ2-7, with D perhaps matching TRBD1 (6 bases). CDR3 length: 13 residues. The germline V gene has CDR1 MNHEY and CDR2 SVGAGI. V dropped 5 bases and J dropped 5 bases, with 13 bases sitting between them.

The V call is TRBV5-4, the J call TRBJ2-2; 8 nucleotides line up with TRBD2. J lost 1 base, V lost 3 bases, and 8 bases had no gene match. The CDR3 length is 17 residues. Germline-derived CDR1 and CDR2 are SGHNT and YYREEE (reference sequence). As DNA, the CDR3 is TGTGCCAGCAGCTCCCGGCTAGCGGGTATGAACACCGGGGAGCTGTTTTTT. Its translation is CASSSRLAGMNTGELFF. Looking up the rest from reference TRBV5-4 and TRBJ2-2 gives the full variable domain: ETGVTQSPTHLIKTRGQQVTLRCSSQSGHNTVSWYQQALGQGPQFIFQYYREEENGRGNFPPRFSGLQFPNYSSELNVNALELDDSALYLCASSSRLAGMNTGELFFGEGSRLTVL.

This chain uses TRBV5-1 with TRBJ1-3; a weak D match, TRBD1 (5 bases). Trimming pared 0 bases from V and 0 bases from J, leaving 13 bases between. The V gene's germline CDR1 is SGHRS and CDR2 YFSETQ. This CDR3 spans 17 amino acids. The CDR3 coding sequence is TGCGCCAGCAGCTTGGGGTCGTCAGGGAACTCTGGAAACACCATATATTTT. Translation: CASSLGSSGNSGNTIYF.

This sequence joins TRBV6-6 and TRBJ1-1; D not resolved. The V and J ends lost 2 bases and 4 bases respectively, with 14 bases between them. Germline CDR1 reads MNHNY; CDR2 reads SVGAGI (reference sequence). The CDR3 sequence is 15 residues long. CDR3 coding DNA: TGTGCCAGCAGTTACCCGGAGAGGGTGAGCACTGAAGCTTTCTTT. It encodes CASSYPERVSTEAFF.

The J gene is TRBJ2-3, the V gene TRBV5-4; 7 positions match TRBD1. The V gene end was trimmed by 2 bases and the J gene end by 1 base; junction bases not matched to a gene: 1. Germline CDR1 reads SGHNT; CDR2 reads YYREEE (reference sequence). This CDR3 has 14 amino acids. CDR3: CASSFDRGTDTQYF. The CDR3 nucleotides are TGTGCCAGCAGCTTTGACAGGGGCACAGATACGCAGTATTTT.

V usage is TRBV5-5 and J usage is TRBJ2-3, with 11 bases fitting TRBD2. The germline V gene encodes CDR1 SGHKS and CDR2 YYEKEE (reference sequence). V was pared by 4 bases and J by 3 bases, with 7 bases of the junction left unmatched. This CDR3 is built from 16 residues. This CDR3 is CASSRELAGETDTQYF. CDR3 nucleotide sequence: TGTGCCAGCAGCCGGGAACTAGCGGGGGAAACAGATACGCAGTATTTT.

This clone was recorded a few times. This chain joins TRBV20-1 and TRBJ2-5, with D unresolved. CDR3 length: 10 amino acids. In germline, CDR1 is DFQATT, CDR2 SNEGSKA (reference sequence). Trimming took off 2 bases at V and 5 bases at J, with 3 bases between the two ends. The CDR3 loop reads CSARSETQYF. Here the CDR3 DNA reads TGCAGTGCTAGATCCGAGACCCAGTACTTC.

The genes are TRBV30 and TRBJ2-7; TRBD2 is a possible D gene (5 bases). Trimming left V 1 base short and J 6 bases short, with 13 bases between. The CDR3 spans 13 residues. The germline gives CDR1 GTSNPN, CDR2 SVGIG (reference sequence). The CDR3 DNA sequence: TGTGCCTGGAGTGCGTCAACCCGGGGCGAGCAGTACTTC. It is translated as CAWSASTRGEQYF.

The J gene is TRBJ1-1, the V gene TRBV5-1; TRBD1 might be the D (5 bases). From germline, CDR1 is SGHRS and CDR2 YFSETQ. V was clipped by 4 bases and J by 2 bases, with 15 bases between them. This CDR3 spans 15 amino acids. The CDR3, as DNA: TGCGCCAGCAGCCCCTCGGGGGGGAGTAACACTGAAGCTTTCTTT. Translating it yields CASSPSGGSNTEAFF.